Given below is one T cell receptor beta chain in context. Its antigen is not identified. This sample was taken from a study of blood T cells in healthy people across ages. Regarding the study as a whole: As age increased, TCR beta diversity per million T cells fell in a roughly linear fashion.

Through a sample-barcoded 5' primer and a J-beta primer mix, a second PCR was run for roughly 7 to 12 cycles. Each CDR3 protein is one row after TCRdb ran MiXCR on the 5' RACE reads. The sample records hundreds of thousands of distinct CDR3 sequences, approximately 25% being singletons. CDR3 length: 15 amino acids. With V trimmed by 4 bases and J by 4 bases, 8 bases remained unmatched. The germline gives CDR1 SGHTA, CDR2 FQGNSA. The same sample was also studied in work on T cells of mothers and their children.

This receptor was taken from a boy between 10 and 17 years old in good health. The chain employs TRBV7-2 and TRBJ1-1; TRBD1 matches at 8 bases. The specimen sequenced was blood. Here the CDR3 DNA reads TGTGCCAGCAGCTCCATGCAGGGGGCGGTCACTGAAGCTTTCTTT. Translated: CASSSMQGAVTEAFF. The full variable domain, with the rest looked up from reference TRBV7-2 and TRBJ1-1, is GAGVSQSPSNKVTEKGKDVELRCDPISGHTALYWYRQSLGQGLEFLIYFQGNSAPDKSGLPSDRFSAERTGGSVSTLTIQRTQQEDSAVYLCASSSMQGAVTEAFFGQGTRLTVV.